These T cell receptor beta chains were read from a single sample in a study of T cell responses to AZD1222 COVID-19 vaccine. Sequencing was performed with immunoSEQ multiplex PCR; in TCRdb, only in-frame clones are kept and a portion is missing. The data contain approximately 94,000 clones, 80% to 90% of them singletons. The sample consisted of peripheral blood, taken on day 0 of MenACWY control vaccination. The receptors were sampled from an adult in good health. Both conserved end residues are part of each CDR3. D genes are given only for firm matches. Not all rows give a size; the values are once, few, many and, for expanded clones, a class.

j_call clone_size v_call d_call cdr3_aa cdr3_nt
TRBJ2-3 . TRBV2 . CASSDWAATGDTQYF TGTGCCAGCAGTGATTGGGCCGCAACGGGAGATACGCAGTATTTT
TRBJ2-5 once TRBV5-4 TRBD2 CASSFRLASYRQQETQYF TGTGCCAGCAGCTTTAGACTAGCCTCTTACCGACAACAAGAGACCCAGTACTTC
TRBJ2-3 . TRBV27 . CASSRGHPSTDTQYF TGTGCCAGCAGCCGGGGACACCCGAGCACAGATACGCAGTATTTT
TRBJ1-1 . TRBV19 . CASSIGRVGTEAFF TGTGCCAGTAGTATAGGAAGGGTCGGCACTGAAGCTTTCTTT
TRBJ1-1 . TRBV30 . CAWLTENTEAFF TGTGCCTGGCTGACGGAGAACACTGAAGCTTTCTTT
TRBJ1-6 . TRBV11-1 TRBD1 CASSLGTGGGNSPLHF TGTGCCAGCAGCCTCGGGACAGGGGGTGGTAATTCACCCCTCCACTTT
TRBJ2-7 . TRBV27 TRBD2 CASSPTGTSDEQYF TGTGCCAGCAGTCCCACCGGGACTAGCGACGAGCAGTACTTC
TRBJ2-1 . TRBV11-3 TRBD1 CASSLFGTGRSEQFF TGTGCCAGCAGCTTATTTGGGACAGGGCGATCCGAGCAGTTCTTC
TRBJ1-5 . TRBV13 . CASSLGDQPQHF TGTGCCAGCAGCTTGGGGGATCAGCCCCAGCATTTT
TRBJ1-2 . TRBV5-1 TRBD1 CASSQAAGGNYGYTF TGCGCCAGCAGCCAGGCAGCAGGGGGAAACTATGGCTACACCTTC
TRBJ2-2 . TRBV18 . CASSVTKGTGELFF TGTGCCAGCTCAGTTACGAAGGGGACCGGGGAGCTGTTTTTT
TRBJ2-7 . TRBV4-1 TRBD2 CASSLNDLAGVEYEQYF TGCGCCAGCAGCCTTAACGACCTAGCGGGAGTGGAATACGAGCAGTACTTC
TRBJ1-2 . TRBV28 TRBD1 CASGTGLGDGYTF TGTGCCAGCGGGACAGGGCTTGGCGATGGCTACACCTTC
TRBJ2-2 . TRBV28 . CASTVDNTGELFF TGTGCCAGCACCGTGGACAACACCGGGGAGCTGTTTTTT
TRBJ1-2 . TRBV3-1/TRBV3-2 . CASSQEGGYTF TGTGCCAGCAGCCAGGAGGGTGGCTACACCTTC
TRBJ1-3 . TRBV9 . CASSVAAASGNTIYF TGTGCCAGCAGCGTTGCGGCAGCCTCTGGAAACACCATATATTTT
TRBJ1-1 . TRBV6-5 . CASNQGWTEAFF TGTGCCAGCAACCAGGGGTGGACTGAAGCTTTCTTT
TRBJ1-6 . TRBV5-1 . CASSSGTIDSPLHF TGCGCCAGCAGCTCCGGGACAATTGATTCACCCCTCCACTTT
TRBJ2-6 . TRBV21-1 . CASSKGPLQGGASGANVLTF TGTGCCAGCAGCAAAGGCCCCCTTCAGGGGGGGGCTTCTGGGGCCAACGTCCTGACTTTC
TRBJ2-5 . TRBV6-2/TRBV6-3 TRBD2 CASSYPAGGETQYF TGTGCCAGCAGTTACCCGGCGGGGGGAGAGACCCAGTACTTC
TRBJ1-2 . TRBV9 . CASSVGGGSNYGYTF TGTGCCAGCAGCGTAGGTGGAGGGTCTAACTATGGCTACACCTTC
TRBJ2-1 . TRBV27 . CASSQGLPAYNEQFF TGTGCCAGCAGTCAGGGACTCCCAGCCTACAATGAGCAGTTCTTC
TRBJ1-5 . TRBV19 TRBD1 CASSIVGQGAQPQHF TGTGCCAGTAGTATAGTGGGACAGGGGGCTCAGCCCCAGCATTTT
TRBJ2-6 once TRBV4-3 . CASSQEREPGANVLTF TGCGCCAGCAGCCAAGAACGGGAGCCTGGGGCCAACGTCCTGACTTTC
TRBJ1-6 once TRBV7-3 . CASSFEVNSPLHF TGTGCCAGCAGCTTTGAGGTTAATTCACCCCTCCACTTT
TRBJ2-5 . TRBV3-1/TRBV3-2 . CASSQAAQETQYF TGTGCCAGCAGCCAAGCGGCCCAAGAGACCCAGTACTTC
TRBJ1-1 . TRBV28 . CASRLRRTEAFF TGTGCCAGCAGGTTGAGGAGGACTGAAGCTTTCTTT
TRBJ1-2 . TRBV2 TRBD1 CASSVSGGTVNTF TGTGCCAGCAGTGTTTCAGGGGGTACGGTAAACACCTTC
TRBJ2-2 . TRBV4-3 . CASSQDSGTGELFF TGCGCCAGCAGCCAAGATTCCGGTACCGGGGAGCTGTTTTTT
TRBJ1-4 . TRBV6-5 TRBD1 CASTRQGRGEKLFF TGTGCCAGCACCAGACAGGGAAGAGGGGAAAAACTGTTTTTT
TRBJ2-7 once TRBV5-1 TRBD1 CASSLVGLRQGTVGEQYF TGCGCCAGCAGCTTGGTAGGTCTTCGACAGGGGACAGTGGGGGAGCAGTACTTC
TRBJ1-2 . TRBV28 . CASSLPGVGYTF TGTGCCAGCAGTTTACCAGGGGTTGGCTACACCTTC
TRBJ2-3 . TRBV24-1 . CATRRDGGDTQYF TGTGCCACCAGACGAGATGGGGGGGATACGCAGTATTTT
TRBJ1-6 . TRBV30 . CAWSTGVAPSPLHF TGTGCCTGGAGTACCGGGGTCGCTCCCTCACCCCTCCACTTT
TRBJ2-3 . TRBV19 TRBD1 CASGTGRPDTQYF TGTGCCAGCGGGACAGGGAGGCCAGATACGCAGTATTTT
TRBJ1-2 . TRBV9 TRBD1 CASSVGVGGQIYGYTF TGTGCCAGCAGCGTAGGTGTTGGGGGACAGATCTATGGCTACACCTTC
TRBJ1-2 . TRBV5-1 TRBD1 CASSLGLFGTGGSGYTF TGCGCCAGCAGCTTGGGCCTATTCGGGACAGGGGGCAGTGGCTACACCTTC
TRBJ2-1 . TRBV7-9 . CASSSPSGLNYNEQFF TGTGCCAGCAGCTCCCCGTCGGGACTTAATTACAATGAGCAGTTCTTC
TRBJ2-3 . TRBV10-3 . CAISREGVGTDTQYF TGTGCCATCAGCCGGGAAGGGGTCGGCACAGATACGCAGTATTTT
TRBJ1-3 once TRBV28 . CASSLGGTLGNTIYF TGTGCCAGCAGTTTAGGAGGGACCCTTGGAAACACCATATATTTT
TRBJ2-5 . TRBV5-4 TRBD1 CASSITGGAGETQYF TGTGCCAGCAGCATTACAGGGGGCGCGGGGGAGACCCAGTACTTC
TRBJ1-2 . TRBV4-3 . CASSLEEGTGYTF TGCGCCAGCAGCCTGGAGGAGGGGACCGGCTACACCTTC
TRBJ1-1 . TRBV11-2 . CASSFIDTEAFF TGTGCCAGCAGCTTTATCGACACTGAAGCTTTCTTT
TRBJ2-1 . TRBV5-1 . CASSPPVHNEQFF TGCGCCAGCAGCCCACCGGTCCACAATGAGCAGTTCTTC
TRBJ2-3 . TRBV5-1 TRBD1 CASSGTGGITDTQYF TGCGCCAGCAGCGGTACAGGGGGTATAACAGATACGCAGTATTTT
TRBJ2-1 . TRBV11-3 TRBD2 CASSLMGTSGGEQFF TGTGCCAGCAGCTTAATGGGGACTAGCGGGGGTGAGCAGTTCTTC
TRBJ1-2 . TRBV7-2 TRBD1 CASSPRWAGGFNYGYTF TGTGCCAGCAGCCCCAGGTGGGCAGGGGGTTTTAACTATGGCTACACCTTC
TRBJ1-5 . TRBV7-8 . CASSSTRGAQHF TGTGCCAGCAGCTCAACTCGTGGGGCCCAGCATTTT
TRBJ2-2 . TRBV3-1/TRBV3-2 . CASSQLDIGTGELFF TGTGCCAGCAGCCAATTGGATATCGGCACCGGGGAGCTGTTTTTT
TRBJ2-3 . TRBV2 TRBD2 CASILSGAPTDTQYF TGTGCCAGCATTCTTAGCGGGGCACCCACAGATACGCAGTATTTT
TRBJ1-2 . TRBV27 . CASSSNGQRHSYGYTF TGTGCCAGCAGTTCAAACGGACAGCGCCACAGTTATGGCTACACCTTC
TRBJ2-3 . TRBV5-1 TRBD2 CASSSSGGSGDTQYF TGCGCCAGCAGCTCAAGCGGGGGGTCAGGAGATACGCAGTATTTT
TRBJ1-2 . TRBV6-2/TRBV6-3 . CASSYSGSGYGYTF TGTGCCAGCAGTTATTCGGGCTCAGGATATGGCTACACCTTC